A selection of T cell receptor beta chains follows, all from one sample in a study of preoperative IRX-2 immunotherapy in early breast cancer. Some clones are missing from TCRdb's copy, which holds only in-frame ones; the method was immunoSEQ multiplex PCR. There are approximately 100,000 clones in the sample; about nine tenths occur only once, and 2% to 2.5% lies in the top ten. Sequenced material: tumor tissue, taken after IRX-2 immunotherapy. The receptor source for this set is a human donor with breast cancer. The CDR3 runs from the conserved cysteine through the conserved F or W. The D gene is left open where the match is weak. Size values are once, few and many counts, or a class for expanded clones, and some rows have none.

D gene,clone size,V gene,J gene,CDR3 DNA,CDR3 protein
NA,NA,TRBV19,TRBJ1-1,TGTGCCAGTAGTATTCCGGGAGGGACGCCGTTCTTT,CASSIPGGTPFF
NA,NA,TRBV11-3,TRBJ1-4,TGTGCCAGCAGCCCCCGGACGGCAACGCCAAATGAAAAACTGTTTTTT,CASSPRTATPNEKLFF
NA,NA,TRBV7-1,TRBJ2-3,TGTGCCAGCAGCCCTAGTGTGGCAGATACGCAGTATTTT,CASSPSVADTQYF
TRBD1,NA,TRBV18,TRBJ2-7,TGTGCCAGCTCACCAGGGGACAGCTCAACCGACTACGAGCAGTACTTC,CASSPGDSSTDYEQYF
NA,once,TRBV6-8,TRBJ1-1,TGTGCCAGCAGTTACCCTTGGGCGGGAATCACTGAAGCTTTCTTT,CASSYPWAGITEAFF
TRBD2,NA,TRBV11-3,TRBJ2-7,TGTGCCAGCAGCTCCGGGACTAGCGGGGGGTCCTCCTACGAGCAGTACTTC,CASSSGTSGGSSYEQYF
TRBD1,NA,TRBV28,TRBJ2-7,TGTGCCAGCAGTTCCGCAGCGACAGGGGGCAACGAGCAGTACTTC,CASSSAATGGNEQYF
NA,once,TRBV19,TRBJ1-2,TGTGCCAGTAGTATAACTTACAGCTACTATGGCTACACCTTC,CASSITYSYYGYTF
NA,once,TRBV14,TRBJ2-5,TGTGCCAGCAGCCACCCTTCCGGACCGAAGGGGGAGACCCAGTACTTC,CASSHPSGPKGETQYF
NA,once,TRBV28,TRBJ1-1,TGTGCCAGCCGAGGGGGGAAAGCGAACACTGAAGCTTTCTTT,CASRGGKANTEAFF
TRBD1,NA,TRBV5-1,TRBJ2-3,TGCGCCAGCAGGGGACAGGGTGAGACAGATACGCAGTATTTT,CASRGQGETDTQYF
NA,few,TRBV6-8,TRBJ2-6,TGTGCCAGCAGTTACTCCTCTGGGGCCAACGTCCTGACTTTC,CASSYSSGANVLTF
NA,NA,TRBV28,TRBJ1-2,TGTGCCAGCAGTCCGCCGTTCCTCTGGAAAAAAGAATCAAAGAATGGCTACACCTTC,CASSPPFLWKKESKNGYTF
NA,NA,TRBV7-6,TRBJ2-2,TGTGCCAGCCGCAGGACAGCGAACACCGGGGAGCTGTTTTTT,CASRRTANTGELFF
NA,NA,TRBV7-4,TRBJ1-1,TGTGCCAGCAGGGTCCAGGGGAGCACTGAAGCTTTCTTT,CASRVQGSTEAFF
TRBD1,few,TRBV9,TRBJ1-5,TGTGCCAGCAGAAGGGGGACAGGTCATCAGCCCCAGCATTTT,CASRRGTGHQPQHF
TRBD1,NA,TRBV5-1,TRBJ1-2,TGCGCCAGCAGCTACTTCGGGACAGGGGGCGCCCAGAATGGCTACACCTTC,CASSYFGTGGAQNGYTF
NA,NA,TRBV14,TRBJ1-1,TGTGCCAGCAGCCGAAAGGTCCTAGGGAACACTGAAGCTTTCTTT,CASSRKVLGNTEAFF
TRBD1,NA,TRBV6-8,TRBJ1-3,TGTGCCAGCAGTCCACAGGGGAGTGGAAACACCATATATTTT,CASSPQGSGNTIYF
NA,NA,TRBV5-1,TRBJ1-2,TGCGCCAGCAGCTTGGATCGGGTTAACTATGGCTACACCTTC,CASSLDRVNYGYTF
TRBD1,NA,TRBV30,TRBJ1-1,TGTGCCTGGAGTGTCTACGCAGGGGGGTGGAGGACTGAAGCTTTCTTT,CAWSVYAGGWRTEAFF
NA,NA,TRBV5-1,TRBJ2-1,TGCGCCAGCACCCTCTTAGAGGGGGCCTACAATGAGCAGTTCTTC,CASTLLEGAYNEQFF
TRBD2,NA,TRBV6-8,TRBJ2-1,TGTGCCAGCACTGGGGGGGGACTAGGGTATCATGAGCAGTTCTTC,CASTGGGLGYHEQFF
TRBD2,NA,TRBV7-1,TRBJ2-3,TGTGCCAGCAGCCTGGGACTAGCAGATACGCAGTATTTT,CASSLGLADTQYF
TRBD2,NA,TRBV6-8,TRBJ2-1,TGTGCCAGCAGTTACTCGGGACTAGCGGAATACAATGAGCAGTTCTTC,CASSYSGLAEYNEQFF
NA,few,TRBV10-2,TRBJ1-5,TGCGCCAGCAGTGAGTTAAGTCAGCCCCAGCATTTT,CASSELSQPQHF
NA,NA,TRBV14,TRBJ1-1,TGTGCCAGCAGCCCCCTCGGGGCGGCCAACACTGAAGCTTTCTTT,CASSPLGAANTEAFF
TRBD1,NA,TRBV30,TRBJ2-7,TGTGCCTGGAGTAGGACAGGACCGAGTGAGCAGTACTTC,CAWSRTGPSEQYF
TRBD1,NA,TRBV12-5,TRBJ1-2,TGTGCTAGTGGTTTGGTCGTTGGGACAGGTCGGCGCGGCTACACCTTC,CASGLVVGTGRRGYTF
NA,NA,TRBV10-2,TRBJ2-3,TGCGCCAGCAGCCTCGACAGAGAGTCCACAGATACGCAGTATTTT,CASSLDRESTDTQYF
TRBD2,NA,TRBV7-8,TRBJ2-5,TGTGCCAGCAGCCAGCGGGGCCAAGAGACCCAGTACTTC,CASSQRGQETQYF
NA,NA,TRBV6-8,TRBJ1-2,TGTGCCAGCAGTTACTCCAGGACAAAAACTAACTATGGCTACACCTTC,CASSYSRTKTNYGYTF
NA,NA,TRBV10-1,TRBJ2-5,TGCGCCAGCAGTGCCACAGGGAGGGAGACCCAGTACTTC,CASSATGRETQYF
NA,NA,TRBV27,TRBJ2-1,TGTGCCAGCAGTTTGGGAGGGGGCGATGAGCAGTTCTTC,CASSLGGGDEQFF
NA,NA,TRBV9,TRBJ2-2,TGTGCCAGCAGCGTAGCCCAGGGGCTTACCGGGGAGCTGTTTTTT,CASSVAQGLTGELFF